These T cell receptor beta chains were read from a single sample in a study of beta chain features in type 1 diabetes. The assay was immunoSEQ multiplex PCR, and TCRdb's table has in-frame clones only and misses some. The sample lists 300,000 or so clones, approximately 9.7% occurring once. The sample consisted of central memory CD4+ T cells from blood. Receptors originate from a young man with type 1 diabetes. Both conserved end residues are part of each CDR3.

v_gene: TRBV6-5; j_gene: TRBJ2-6; CDR3aa: CASSYARGRRTNVLTF
v_gene: TRBV12-5; j_gene: TRBJ2-1; CDR3aa: CASGLRVIGNEQFF
v_gene: TRBV20-1; j_gene: TRBJ1-2; CDR3aa: CSARNPNGYTF
v_gene: TRBV30; j_gene: TRBJ1-1; CDR3aa: CAWDLAPRRRNTEAFF
v_gene: TRBV18; j_gene: TRBJ2-1; CDR3aa: CASSLGLAVYNEQFF
v_gene: TRBV29-1; j_gene: TRBJ2-3; CDR3aa: CSVDGGAYTDTQYF
v_gene: TRBV28; j_gene: TRBJ1-2; CDR3aa: CASRTGQGKVHYTF
v_gene: TRBV6-1; j_gene: TRBJ1-1; CDR3aa: CASSSPGQGVPEAFF
v_gene: TRBV5-6; j_gene: TRBJ2-5; CDR3aa: CASSWGQGETQYF
v_gene: TRBV4-3; j_gene: TRBJ2-7; CDR3aa: CASSQYRDRAYEQYF
v_gene: TRBV2; j_gene: TRBJ1-3; CDR3aa: CASRVDHSGNTIYF
v_gene: TRBV15; j_gene: TRBJ1-6; CDR3aa: CATSRGYSPLHF
v_gene: TRBV28; j_gene: TRBJ1-1; CDR3aa: CASSLLTEAFF
v_gene: TRBV9; j_gene: TRBJ1-2; CDR3aa: CASSAHGQGDYGYTF
v_gene: TRBV10-3; j_gene: TRBJ2-7; CDR3aa: CAIKDTSYEQYF
v_gene: TRBV2; j_gene: TRBJ1-2; CDR3aa: CASSATRNYGYTF
v_gene: TRBV6-5; j_gene: TRBJ2-3; CDR3aa: CASSLQGYSTDTQYF
v_gene: TRBV4-1; j_gene: TRBJ1-4; CDR3aa: CASSQGLDGYNEKLFF
v_gene: TRBV4-3; j_gene: TRBJ2-6; CDR3aa: CASSQDWTVSGANVLTF
v_gene: TRBV6-6; j_gene: TRBJ1-6; CDR3aa: CASSYSNRGLSPLHF
v_gene: TRBV10-3; j_gene: TRBJ1-2; CDR3aa: CAISESNYGYTF
v_gene: TRBV29-1; j_gene: TRBJ2-3; CDR3aa: CSVEGAGGHTDTQYF
v_gene: TRBV4-3; j_gene: TRBJ2-5; CDR3aa: CASSRGETTGFQETQYF
v_gene: TRBV25-1; j_gene: TRBJ2-3; CDR3aa: CASSVLGGGPTDTQYF
v_gene: TRBV6-6; j_gene: TRBJ2-3; CDR3aa: CASSQQGFDTDTQYF
v_gene: TRBV7-2; j_gene: TRBJ2-5; CDR3aa: CASSLEAETQYF
v_gene: TRBV10-3; j_gene: TRBJ1-2; CDR3aa: CAISVEQVPYGYTF
v_gene: TRBV20-1; j_gene: TRBJ1-1; CDR3aa: CSADRALEAFF
v_gene: TRBV5-1; j_gene: TRBJ1-4; CDR3aa: CASSLAREGRREKLFF
v_gene: TRBV7-6; j_gene: TRBJ1-5; CDR3aa: CASSRTYNQPQHF
v_gene: TRBV4-3; j_gene: TRBJ2-3; CDR3aa: CASSRQRGGSDTQYF
v_gene: TRBV6-6; j_gene: TRBJ2-5; CDR3aa: CASRDRGQETQYF
v_gene: TRBV12-5; j_gene: TRBJ1-4; CDR3aa: CASGLGTYEKLFF
v_gene: TRBV5-8; j_gene: TRBJ2-5; CDR3aa: CASSLDASGAVTQYF
v_gene: TRBV6-6; j_gene: TRBJ1-1; CDR3aa: CASSYATGGLDGEAFF
v_gene: TRBV10-3; j_gene: TRBJ1-2; CDR3aa: CAISESDRGWGYTF
v_gene: TRBV2; j_gene: TRBJ1-2; CDR3aa: CASSDRQTYGYTF